This record looks at one T cell receptor beta chain sequence and its context. No antigen is known for it. This record comes from a study of cytomegalovirus exposure and HLA in healthy donors. The germline CDR1 and CDR2 sequences are SGHAT and FQNNGV. The CDR3 is 12 amino acids. Between the trimmed V and J ends, which lost 0 bases and 10 bases, there was a span of 6 bases. Study observations and caveats: Later work showed greater clonal expansion in HLA-associated TCR beta chains than in equally common others.

60 Vbeta and 13 Jbeta primers were used in PCR. Data came from immunoSEQ multiplex PCR; TCRdb stores just in-frame clones and leaves some out. The specimen's table records roughly 120,000 clones. The chain has TRBV11-2 and TRBJ1-4; D is unclear. The specimen was PBMCs. This receptor was obtained from a man in his forties or fifties in good health and CMV-seronegative. CDR3 amino acids: CASSLDAGKLFF. CDR3 nucleotides: TGTGCCAGCAGCTTAGATGCAGGAAAACTGTTTTTT.